This T cell receptor (beta chain) was observed in a study of tumor-infiltrating lymphocytes in localized non-small cell lung cancer. Study details: Patients included smokers and never-smokers with various histologies, some sampled after neoadjuvant chemotherapy.

Study results and caveats: TCRbeta sequencing showed higher T cell infiltration in tumors than uninvolved lung. No T-cell fraction difference was seen between IM1 and IM2 tumors. Different pieces of the same tissue went to different assays, confounding technical variation with intratumor heterogeneity.

Germline CDR1 LNHNV, CDR2 YYDKDF (reference sequence). The CDR3 has 13 residues. V was cut by 5 bases and J by 5 bases, with 12 bases left in between. A note on this clone: Its antigen is not known.

Assay used: immunoSEQ multiplex PCR; TCRdb lists only in-frame clones, some missing. The sample includes some 10,000 clones, approximately 60% seen only once; the top ten take about a tenth. This chain joins TRBV15 and TRBJ1-2; tentative D call: TRBD1 (5 bases). The sample consisted of uninvolved lung tissue not adjacent to the tumor. The clonotype originates from a human donor with non-small cell lung cancer. CDR3 nucleotides: TGTGCCACCAGCCCCGGGACGGAGTATGGCTACACCTTC. This gives the protein CATSPGTEYGYTF.